The 17 T cell receptor beta chains in this list originate from one sample, sequenced in a study of T cell changes during pregnancy in multiple sclerosis. Produced via immunoSEQ multiplex PCR; TCRdb's table is partial and in-frame only. The sample shows about 57,000 clones, about 90% of them seen only once. This specimen consisted of CD4+ T cells from peripheral blood mononuclear cells, obtained in the second trimester of pregnancy. The receptors come from a female donor with multiple sclerosis, enrolled in a pregnancy study.

The sample holds a few counts of this clone. V usage is TRBV25-1 and J usage is TRBJ1-1; 10 bases fit TRBD1. V trimming: 8 bases; J trimming: 5 bases; junction bases outside the gene matches: 5. Germline V lookup: CDR1 MGHDK, CDR2 SYGVNS. The CDR3 covers 13 residues. CDR3 residues: CASWDRGGTEAFF. The DNA for the CDR3 is TGTGCCAGCTGGGACAGGGGAGGAACTGAAGCTTTCTTT.

The chain joins TRBV7-2 to TRBJ1-2, with 10 bases aligning to TRBD1. This CDR3 region has 16 residues. Germline CDR1 reads SGHTA; CDR2 reads FQGNSA. Trimming at V came to 3 bases and at J to 5 bases, leaving 9 bases not matched to a gene. CDR3 nucleotides: TGTGCCAGCAGCTTGTTCCCCGGACAGGGGGAGTATGGCTACACCTTC. This translates into CASSLFPGQGEYGYTF.

The rearrangement joins TRBV7-2 to TRBJ1-3, with 8 bases identical to TRBD1. The V and J ends lost 5 bases and 0 bases, in that order; junction bases with no gene match: 6. The CDR3 totals 16 residues. The germline gives CDR1 SGHTA, CDR2 FQGNSA. The DNA for the CDR3 is TGTGCCAGCAGCCTCCGGACAGGGACCTCTGGAAACACCATATATTTT. It translates to CASSLRTGTSGNTIYF.

This clone came up once. This chain joins TRBV5-6 and TRBJ2-7, with 11 positions matching TRBD1. This CDR3 spans 15 amino acids. V was clipped by 7 bases and J by 3 bases; unmatched bases: 9. Per germline, CDR1 SGHDT and CDR2 YYEEEE. DNA of the CDR3: TGTGCCAGCTTTCCGACCGGGACAGGGGGCTACGAGCAGTACTTC. It encodes CASFPTGTGGYEQYF.

V is TRBV5-1 and J is TRBJ2-1, with D uncertain. Trimming took off 3 bases at V and 1 base at J, with 11 bases between the two ends. Germline V CDR1 and CDR2: SGHRS, YFSETQ. The CDR3 sequence is 15 residues long. The CDR3 nucleotides are TGCGCCAGCAGCTCGACAACACCTTCCTACAATGAGCAGTTCTTC. Amino acid sequence: CASSSTTPSYNEQFF.

This chain links TRBV30 with TRBJ2-7, with D perhaps TRBD1 (5 bases). Between the trimmed V and J ends, which lost 3 bases and 2 bases, there was a span of 5 bases. Germline V gene data show CDR1 as GTSNPN and CDR2 as SVGIG (reference sequence). CDR3 length: 11 amino acids. The CDR3 nucleotides are TGTGCCTGGAGGGGGCCCTACGAGCAGTACTTC. It codes for CAWRGPYEQYF.

The rearrangement joins TRBV7-3 to TRBJ1-5; maybe TRBD1 (5 bases). This CDR3 comprises 13 residues. V was trimmed by 5 bases and J by 4 bases, leaving 9 bases between them. The germline gives CDR1 SGHTA, CDR2 FQGTGA. CDR3 loop: CASSLQANQPQHF. The CDR3 region has the DNA TGTGCCAGCAGCCTACAGGCTAATCAGCCCCAGCATTTT. Complete variable domain (other parts from reference TRBV7-3 and TRBJ1-5): GAGVSQTPSNKVTEKGKYVELRCDPISGHTALYWYRQSLGQGPEFLIYFQGTGAADDSGLPNDRFFAVRPEGSVSTLKIQRTERGDSAVYLCASSLQANQPQHFGDGTRLSIL.

The V and J genes are TRBV6-4 and TRBJ2-1, with 9 bases identical to TRBD2. The CDR3 has 15 amino acids. The germline V gene has CDR1 MRHNA and CDR2 SNTAGT. V gave up 4 bases and J gave up 9 bases; unmatched junction bases: 10. The CDR3 nucleotides are TGTGCCAGCAGTGCGGAGGCGGGGGGGCCTTTTGAGCAGTTCTTC. Residues: CASSAEAGGPFEQFF.

This rearrangement joins TRBV5-6 to TRBJ1-2; D gene unclear. Trimming took off 0 bases at V and 0 bases at J, with 6 bases between the two ends. This CDR3 region has 14 residues. From germline, CDR1 is SGHDT and CDR2 YYEEEE. In DNA, the CDR3 is TGTGCCAGCAGCTTGGAAGCATCTAACTATGGCTACACCTTC. It encodes CASSLEASNYGYTF.

V and J are TRBV2 and TRBJ2-5; 16 positions agree with TRBD2. CDR1 is SNHLY and CDR2 is FYNNEI in the germline V gene. V lost 10 bases and J lost 9; bases outside the gene matches: 8. The CDR3 length is 14 residues. DNA for the CDR3: TGTGCCACCAGAAGGGGGACTAGCGGGGGGGCCCAGTACTTC. Its protein product is CATRRGTSGGAQYF.

This clone was observed once. This chain uses TRBV27 with TRBJ1-4; 7 nucleotides match TRBD1. CDR1 MNHEY and CDR2 SMNVEV come from the germline V gene (reference sequence). The CDR3 extends over 14 amino acids. With 3 bases clipped from V and 11 bases from J, the junction kept 9 bases outside the gene matches. The CDR3 DNA sequence: TGTGCCAGCAGTTTCGGACAGGCTAGGGGGAAACTGTTTTTT. Its translation is CASSFGQARGKLFF.

The genes are TRBV2 and TRBJ1-3; D is undetermined. From germline, CDR1 is SNHLY and CDR2 FYNNEI. Trimming took off 4 bases at V and 3 bases at J, with 13 bases between the two ends. The CDR3 totals 15 residues. CDR3 sequence reads: CASSGPEPRGNTIYF. The CDR3 nucleotides are TGTGCCAGCAGTGGCCCGGAGCCCCGTGGAAACACCATATATTTT.

The V gene is TRBV7-6, the J gene TRBJ2-1; 9 bases fit TRBD2. The J segment lost 4 bases and the V segment lost 3 bases, leaving 7 bases of the junction unmatched. The CDR3 covers 16 residues. Germline assignment: CDR1 SGHVS and CDR2 FNYEAQ. The CDR3 sequence: CASSLGGGAVYNEQFF. The CDR3 DNA sequence: TGTGCCAGCAGCTTGGGCGGGGGGGCCGTATACAATGAGCAGTTCTTC.

This clone was counted a single time. The rearrangement joins TRBV9 to TRBJ2-3; D possibly corresponds to TRBD1 (6 bases). The germline V gene encodes CDR1 SGDLS and CDR2 YYNGEE. The V end was cut by 0 bases, the J end by 4 bases, with 12 bases between. CDR3 length: 15 residues. CDR3: CASSVGTGHADTQYF. In DNA form, the CDR3 reads TGTGCCAGCAGCGTAGGAACAGGGCACGCAGATACGCAGTATTTT.

The chain carries TRBV18 and TRBJ2-5, with D uncertain. The CDR3 extends over 11 amino acids. V lost 5 bases and J 3 bases, leaving 4 bases between the germline ends. CDR1 and CDR2 (germline): KGHSH, LQKENI. The CDR3 region has the DNA TGTGCCAGCTCAACTAAAGAGACCCAGTACTTC. Its translation: CASSTKETQYF.

The chain has TRBV5-1 and TRBJ1-3, with D perhaps matching TRBD1 (6 bases). Germline lookup yields CDR1 SGHRS and CDR2 YFSETQ. This CDR3 is built from 21 residues. V lost 1 base and J 4 bases, leaving 30 bases between the germline ends. In DNA form, the CDR3 reads TGCGCCAGCAGCTTGCAACCGGGACATATTTGGGGTGTCTCGGGAGGAAACACCATATATTTT. This encodes CASSLQPGHIWGVSGGNTIYF.

This chain uses TRBV5-6 with TRBJ1-1; D is uncertain. The CDR3 sequence is 12 residues long. Germline loops: CDR1 SGHDT, CDR2 YYEEEE. V lost 5 bases and J lost 4, with 9 bases in between. CDR3 coding DNA: TGTGCCAGCAGGAAACATGGCACTGAAGCTTTCTTT. It encodes CASRKHGTEAFF.